This entry lists 21 T cell receptor beta chains sequenced from one sample in a study of blood T cell repertoires in COVID-19. Profiling relied on immunoSEQ multiplex PCR, and the TCRdb table lists in-frame clones only, not all of them. The data hold about 250,000 clones, with 86% observed a single time. The sample consisted of peripheral blood. The source of these receptors is a woman aged 25 to 45 with active or convalescent COVID-19.

V gene TRBV6-5 combines with J gene TRBJ2-2; 8 nucleotides agree with TRBD1. J lost 7 bases, V lost 6 bases, and 7 bases had no gene match. Germline loops: CDR1 MNHEY, CDR2 SVGAGI. The CDR3 has 14 amino acids. In DNA, the CDR3 is TGTGCCAGCAGCAACAGGGGGACGGGCGGGGAGCTGTTTTTT. It specifies CASSNRGTGGELFF.

In the case of this clone: Additional DNA sequences in this sample encode the identical CDR3. The genes are TRBV7-2 and TRBJ2-7; 8 positions agree with TRBD1. The CDR3 contains 13 residues. V dropped 5 bases and J dropped 2; count of bases not matched to a gene: 2. The germline CDR1 and CDR2 sequences are SGHTA and FQGNSA. DNA for the CDR3: TGTGCCAGCAGCCTGACAGGGGCCTACGAGCAGTACTTC. Its protein product is CASSLTGAYEQYF.

The chain uses TRBV6-6 and TRBJ1-2, with 8 bases identical to TRBD1. CDR1 is MNHNY and CDR2 is SVGAGI in the germline V gene (reference sequence). The V segment lost 4 bases and the J segment 8 bases; nucleotides outside the gene matches: 12. The length of the CDR3 is 15 residues. The CDR3 spells CASSSRTGSLRGYTF. The CDR3 bases are TGTGCCAGCAGTTCTCGGACAGGGTCTTTGCGAGGCTACACCTTC.

J is TRBJ2-3 and V is TRBV7-2, with D perhaps TRBD2 (5 bases). The CDR3 has 14 amino acids. CDR1 and CDR2 (germline): SGHTA, FQGNSA. With 4 bases removed from V and 3 bases from J, the gap between germline ends came to 11 bases. CDR3 sequence (DNA): TGTGCCAGCAGCTCAGGAACGGGAACAGATACGCAGTATTTT. Translation: CASSSGTGTDTQYF.

V and J are TRBV4-1 and TRBJ1-2; TRBD1 matches at 9 bases. V shed 1 base and J 4 bases; nucleotides not matched to a gene: 7. The length of the CDR3 is 16 residues. In germline, CDR1 is MGHRA, CDR2 YSYEKL. The CDR3 DNA follows: TGCGCCAGCAGCCAAGGTCCGGGACAGGGTACCTATGGCTACACCTTC. Protein sequence: CASSQGPGQGTYGYTF.

V gene TRBV29-1 combines with J gene TRBJ2-1, with 9 bases that match TRBD1. Germline V gene lookup returns CDR1 SQVTM and CDR2 ANQGSEA. J gave up 7 bases and V 5 bases, and 9 bases lay outside the gene matches. The CDR3 extends over 14 amino acids. CDR3 in amino acids: CSVLRDRDGNEQFF. The CDR3 DNA is TGCAGCGTTCTGAGGGACAGGGATGGGAATGAGCAGTTCTTC.

Details on this clone: Other DNA sequences in this sample translate to the same CDR3. The gene calls are TRBV29-1 and TRBJ1-1; no clear D. The CDR3 runs to 13 residues. Trimming took 3 bases from V and 0 from J, leaving 8 bases between them. The V gene's germline CDR1 is SQVTM and CDR2 ANQGSEA. Here the CDR3 reads CSVEGRMNTEAFF. The CDR3 DNA is TGCAGCGTTGAGGGCAGGATGAACACTGAAGCTTTCTTT.

This clone was seen only a few times. The sample carries other DNA sequences with the same CDR3. The V call is TRBV12-3 or TRBV12-4, the J call TRBJ1-2, with D perhaps TRBD1 (5 bases). The CDR3 consists of 13 residues. Trimming shortened V by 1 base and J by 8 bases, and 11 bases separated the two germline ends. In nucleotides, the CDR3 is TGTGCCAGCAGTTTAGGCCAGGGCGGCGGCTACACCTTC. Amino acids: CASSLGQGGGYTF.

This clone was counted between two and nine times. The chain combines TRBV19 with TRBJ2-5, with 10 bases aligning to TRBD1. The CDR3 loop spans 15 amino acids. From germline, CDR1 is LNHDA and CDR2 SQIVND (reference sequence). V lost 3 bases to trimming and J lost 7 bases; unmatched junction nucleotides: 8. The CDR3 reads CASSMGRDRGGTQYF. The CDR3 bases are TGTGCCAGTAGTATGGGCCGGGACAGGGGTGGGACCCAGTACTTC.

The V call is TRBV5-6, the J call TRBJ1-1; D may be TRBD1 (6 bases). Trimming removed 1 base from V and 0 bases from J, with 13 bases in between. Per germline, CDR1 SGHDT and CDR2 YYEEEE. The CDR3 sequence is 16 residues long. CDR3 DNA: TGTGCCAGCAGCTTGCTCCTAGGGGGAATGAACACTGAAGCTTTCTTT. Translated, it gives CASSLLLGGMNTEAFF.

This chain uses TRBV4-2 with TRBJ1-5, with D unresolved. Germline V gene lookup returns CDR1 LGHNA and CDR2 YNFKEQ. The CDR3 covers 15 residues. V was shortened by 0 bases and J by 4 bases, with 10 bases between the two germline ends. CDR3 protein: CASSQEFRVNQPQHF. The CDR3 coding sequence is TGTGCCAGCAGCCAAGAATTTCGAGTAAATCAGCCCCAGCATTTT.

V is TRBV10-2 and J is TRBJ1-2; no firm D call. The CDR3 has 16 amino acids. CDR1 and CDR2 from the germline V gene are WSHSY and SAAADI. The V gene lost 1 base and the J gene lost 4 bases, with 16 bases spanning the gap. The CDR3 DNA reads TGCGCCAGCAGTGAGTTCAGGAGGCTACTTCTCTATGGCTACACCTTC. Its protein is CASSEFRRLLLYGYTF.

The V gene is TRBV7-9, the J gene TRBJ2-5; D gene uncertain. Germline lookup yields CDR1 SEHNR and CDR2 FQNEAQ (reference sequence). V shed 1 base and J shed 5 bases, with 5 bases lying between them. The CDR3 sequence is 12 residues long. The CDR3 spells CASSLGRETQYF. CDR3 sequence (DNA): TGTGCCAGCAGCTTAGGGCGGGAGACCCAGTACTTC.

The J gene is TRBJ2-2, the V gene TRBV18; TRBD2 matches at 7 bases. CDR1 is KGHSH and CDR2 is LQKENI in the germline V gene. V shed 5 bases, J shed 1 base, and the junction held 7 bases outside the gene matches. There are 16 residues in the CDR3. CDR3 DNA: TGTGCCAGCTCAGGGAGGGACCGCATGAACACCGGGGAGCTGTTTTTT. Translated: CASSGRDRMNTGELFF.

The genes are TRBV6-5 and TRBJ1-5, with TRBD1 matching 11 bases. Germline values: CDR1 MNHEY, CDR2 SVGAGI. The CDR3 has 14 amino acids. V trimming: 5 bases; J trimming: 5 bases; junction bases outside the gene matches: 2. CDR3: CASSRTGGDQPQHF. The DNA for the CDR3 is TGTGCCAGCAGTAGGACAGGGGGCGATCAGCCCCAGCATTTT.

The chain employs TRBV19 and TRBJ2-7; a possible D gene is TRBD1 (6 bases). V shed 5 bases and J shed 7 bases, with 15 bases lying between them. The CDR3 covers 13 residues. Germline V lookup: CDR1 LNHDA, CDR2 SQIVND (reference sequence). The CDR3 region has the DNA TGTGCCAGTAGTGGACAGTCCCTCGGGGAGCAGTACTTC. Amino acid sequence: CASSGQSLGEQYF.

The V gene is TRBV19, the J gene TRBJ2-1; no clear D. V lost 5 bases to trimming and J lost 8 bases, with 7 bases between them. The CDR3 contains 11 residues. Germline values: CDR1 LNHDA, CDR2 SQIVND (reference sequence). CDR3 protein: CASSRTDEQFF. The CDR3 DNA is TGTGCCAGTAGTCGAACGGATGAGCAGTTCTTC.

This chain uses TRBV28 with TRBJ1-4; D is unclear. The length of the CDR3 is 12 residues. Trimming shortened V by 2 bases and J by 7 bases, and 5 bases separated the two germline ends. Germline V lookup: CDR1 MDHEN, CDR2 SYDVKM. The CDR3: CASSLNGEKLFF. The CDR3 bases are TGTGCCAGCAGTTTAAACGGTGAAAAACTGTTTTTT.

Turning to this clone: This sample also contains other DNA sequences that code for the same CDR3. The genes are TRBV18 and TRBJ1-3; D call uncertain. Germline V gene data show CDR1 as KGHSH and CDR2 as LQKENI. Deletions cut 3 bases from V and 0 bases from J, with 3 bases between. The CDR3 loop spans 13 amino acids. The CDR3 sequence: CASSPSSGNTIYF. DNA for the CDR3: TGTGCCAGCTCACCTAGCTCTGGAAACACCATATATTTT.

This clone was picked up a small number of times. This sequence joins TRBV4-2 and TRBJ2-7; 8 bases agree with TRBD2. Germline trimming cut 0 bases from V and 6 bases from J; bases unmatched to any gene: 7. The CDR3 is made up of 15 amino acids. Germline assignment: CDR1 LGHNA and CDR2 YNFKEQ. CDR3 sequence: CASSQEDGGVSEQYF. CDR3 nucleotide sequence: TGTGCCAGCAGCCAAGAGGACGGGGGGGTGTCCGAGCAGTACTTC.

J is TRBJ1-2 and V is TRBV19; no reliable D call. V lost 3 bases, J lost 8 bases, and 13 bases lay in between. This CDR3 spans 13 amino acids. Germline CDR1 is LNHDA and CDR2 is SQIVND (reference sequence). The CDR3 sequence is CASSISAGVGYTF. CDR3 bases: TGTGCCAGTAGTATCTCGGCCGGGGTAGGCTACACCTTC.